Presented here are 25 T cell receptor beta chains from one specimen sequenced in a study of HIV-infected patients and healthy controls. TCRdb fed the 5' RACE reads into MiXCR, producing one record per CDR3 protein. The table lists under 70,000 distinct CDR3 sequences, under 25% of them singletons. Sample: CD4+ T cells from blood. The source of these receptors is a human donor in good health.

This clonotype was picked up many times. The chain employs TRBV9 and TRBJ2-7; tentatively, D is TRBD1 (6 bases). This CDR3 has 14 amino acids. The V gene's germline CDR1 is SGDLS and CDR2 YYNGEE. V lost 2 bases and J lost 0, with 9 bases in between. The chain's CDR3 is CASSVDSNSYEQYF. CDR3 DNA sequence: TGTGCCAGCAGCGTGGACAGTAACTCCTACGAGCAGTACTTC. Drawing the rest from reference TRBV9 and TRBJ2-7, the complete variable domain is DSGVTQTPKHLITATGQRVTLRCSPRSGDLSVYWYQQSLDQGLQFLIQYYNGEERAKGNILERFSAQQFPDLHSELNLSSLELGDSALYFCASSVDSNSYEQYFGPGTRLTVT.

This clonotype was found a few times. The genes are TRBV20-1 and TRBJ2-1, with 16 bases that match TRBD2. Germline-derived CDR1 and CDR2 are DFQATT and SNEGSKA (reference sequence). This CDR3 has 14 amino acids. J was trimmed by 13 bases and V by 6 bases; bases with no gene match: 9. CDR3 nucleotides: TGCAGTGCGGGGACTAGCGGGAGGGCCTTAGTTCAGTTCTTC. Translating gives CSAGTSGRALVQFF.

The gene calls are TRBV4-3 and TRBJ2-7; D possibly corresponds to TRBD1 (5 bases). Trimming cost V 7 bases and J 3 bases, with 13 bases left between them. CDR3 length equals 13 residues. CDR1 is LGHNA and CDR2 is YSLEER in the germline V gene. CDR3 in amino acids: CASTRLRGYEQYF. CDR3 nucleotides: TGCGCCAGCACAAGGCTAAGGGGCTACGAGCAGTACTTC.

The V gene is TRBV6-5, the J gene TRBJ2-7; tentatively, D is TRBD2 (6 bases). The CDR3 runs 16 residues. In germline, CDR1 is MNHEY, CDR2 SVGAGI. V lost 0 bases and J lost 1, with 13 bases in between. The CDR3: CASSYSAGIGSYEQYF. CDR3 DNA: TGTGCCAGCAGTTACTCGGCGGGGATAGGGTCCTACGAGCAGTACTTC.

This clonotype was found many times. The chain is built from TRBV5-1 and TRBJ2-5, with 14 bases aligning to TRBD2. The V gene's germline CDR1 is SGHRS and CDR2 YFSETQ. The CDR3 is made up of 15 amino acids. The J segment lost 5 bases and the V segment lost 4 bases, leaving 4 bases of the junction unmatched. CDR3 region: CASSIGTSGSETQYF. CDR3 sequence (DNA): TGCGCCAGCAGCATTGGGACTAGCGGGAGTGAGACCCAGTACTTC.

V and J are TRBV18 and TRBJ1-1, with a weak D call TRBD1 (6 bases). Per germline, CDR1 KGHSH and CDR2 LQKENI. The CDR3 is 13 residues long. Trimming stripped 3 bases from V and 6 bases from J, with 11 bases between. The CDR3 nucleotides are TGTGCCAGCTCACCGCGGGGGCCGGCTGAAGCTTTCTTT. Encoded protein: CASSPRGPAEAFF.

This clonotype was counted only a few times. The J gene is TRBJ2-3, the V gene TRBV18; TRBD2 matches 13 bases. With V trimmed by 0 bases and J by 4 bases, 4 bases remained unmatched. CDR1 and CDR2 from the germline V gene are KGHSH and LQKENI. The CDR3 covers 17 residues. CDR3 sequence (DNA): TGTGCCAGCTCACCACCGTCCGGGACTAGCGGGGCAGATACGCAGTATTTT. It translates to CASSPPSGTSGADTQYF. Filled out from reference TRBV18 and TRBJ2-3, the complete variable domain reads NAGVMQNPRHLVRRRGQEARLRCSPMKGHSHVYWYRQLPEEGLKFMVYLQKENIIDESGMPKERFSAEFPKEGPSILRIQQVVRGDSAAYFCASSPPSGTSGADTQYFGPGTRLTVL.

This clonotype was detected only a few times. The chain has TRBV15 and TRBJ2-7, with a weak D call TRBD1 (5 bases). Trimming removed 0 bases at V and 5 bases at J, with 14 bases between. The CDR3 is 15 amino acids. Germline assignment: CDR1 LNHNV and CDR2 YYDKDF (reference sequence). DNA of the CDR3: TGTGCCACCAGCAGAGACAGGGTATTTGGGCACGAGCAGTACTTC. This sequence encodes CATSRDRVFGHEQYF.

This clonotype was observed at least ten times. J is TRBJ2-1 and V is TRBV20-1; D unclear. This CDR3 region has 11 residues. Looked up from germline, CDR1 is DFQATT and CDR2 is SNEGSKA (reference sequence). Deletions cut 3 bases from V and 8 bases from J, with 8 bases between. CDR3 coding DNA: TGCAGTGCTAGTATTCGGGATGAGCAGTTCTTC. This encodes CSASIRDEQFF.

This clonotype was picked up many times. The rearrangement links TRBV6-6 to TRBJ1-2; possible D gene TRBD1, 5 bases. Germline CDR1 and CDR2: MNHNY and SVGAGI (reference sequence). V lost 8 bases and J 0 bases, leaving 7 bases between the germline ends. The length of the CDR3 is 12 residues. In DNA form, the CDR3 reads TGTGCCAGCTCAGGGACTAACTATGGCTACACCTTC. This encodes CASSGTNYGYTF.

This clonotype has ten or more counts. V is TRBV5-1 and J is TRBJ1-1; D is possibly TRBD1 (5 bases). The CDR3 is 14 residues long. Trimming stripped 0 bases from V and 4 bases from J, with 10 bases between. CDR1 and CDR2 (germline): SGHRS, YFSETQ. In DNA form, the CDR3 reads TGCGCCAGCAGCTTGGTAGGGGAGATCACTGAAGCTTTCTTT. This sequence encodes CASSLVGEITEAFF.

This clonotype turned up a few times. The chain couples TRBV5-1 to TRBJ1-5, with TRBD1 identical over 7 bases. V trimming: 2 bases; J trimming: 5 bases; junction bases outside the gene matches: 4. This CDR3 spans 14 amino acids. CDR1 and CDR2 from the germline V gene are SGHRS and YFSETQ. The CDR3 bases are TGCGCCAGCAGCTTAGGGACAGAGGATCAGCCCCAGCATTTT. The encoded protein is CASSLGTEDQPQHF.

The sample holds many counts of this clonotype. V usage is TRBV5-1 and J usage is TRBJ2-5, with 10 bases fitting TRBD2. Unmatched junction bases numbered 4, after V lost 2 bases and J lost 3 bases. CDR3 size: 15 residues. Germline V CDR1 and CDR2: SGHRS, YFSETQ. CDR3 loop: CASSLSGGAEETQYF. The CDR3 DNA reads as TGCGCCAGCAGCTTAAGCGGGGGGGCCGAAGAGACCCAGTACTTC.

This clonotype was seen many times. This rearrangement joins TRBV5-1 to TRBJ1-2; maybe TRBD1 (5 bases). Germline CDR1 is SGHRS and CDR2 is YFSETQ. V was cut by 8 bases and J by 4 bases, with 9 bases left in between. There are 11 residues in the CDR3. DNA of the CDR3: TGCGCCAGACATGGGGCCTATGGCTACACCTTC. Encoded protein: CARHGAYGYTF. Drawing the rest from reference TRBV5-1 and TRBJ1-2, the complete variable domain is KAGVTQTPRYLIKTRGQQVTLSCSPISGHRSVSWYQQTPGQGLQFLFEYFSETQRNKGNFPGRFSGRQFSNSRSEMNVSTLELGDSALYLCARHGAYGYTFGSGTRLTVV.

The chain joins TRBV20-1 to TRBJ1-6, with TRBD1 identical over 10 bases. This CDR3 comprises 14 residues. The junction had 5 bases not matched to a gene; V was cut back by 2 bases and J by 10 bases. Germline V CDR1 and CDR2: DFQATT, SNEGSKA (reference sequence). DNA for the CDR3: TGCAGTGCTAGAATGGGACAGGGGACCTCACCCCTCCACTTT. Encoded protein: CSARMGQGTSPLHF.

The table lists this clonotype with a few counts. V is TRBV12-3 or TRBV12-4 and J is TRBJ1-5; D not resolved. V lost 7 bases and J 5 bases, leaving 15 bases between the germline ends. The CDR3 covers 14 residues. CDR3 bases: TGTGCCAGCACCCTAGAAAGGTCAGATCAGCCCCAGCATTTT. It is translated as CASTLERSDQPQHF.

This rearrangement joins TRBV7-9 to TRBJ1-4; the D is unclear. Germline V gene data show CDR1 as SEHNR and CDR2 as FQNEAQ (reference sequence). This CDR3 comprises 14 residues. Between the trimmed V and J ends, which lost 5 bases and 0 bases, there was a span of 7 bases. The CDR3 loop is CASSPGATNEKLFF. DNA of the CDR3: TGTGCCAGCAGCCCGGGTGCAACTAATGAAAAACTGTTTTTT. The complete variable domain, with remaining parts taken from reference TRBV7-9 and TRBJ1-4, reads DTGVSQNPRHKITKRGQNVTFRCDPISEHNRLYWYRQTLGQGPEFLTYFQNEAQLEKSRLLSDRFSAERPKGSFSTLEIQRTEQGDSAMYLCASSPGATNEKLFFGSGTQLSVL.

This clonotype was counted a few times. The rearrangement uses TRBV19 and TRBJ2-7; 11 nucleotides match TRBD1. CDR3 length: 15 amino acids. Losses at the gene ends were 10 bases for V and 5 bases for J; bases not matched to a gene: 13. Germline assignment: CDR1 LNHDA and CDR2 SQIVND (reference sequence). This chain's CDR3 is CATLPPGQGVHEQYF. CDR3 sequence (DNA): TGTGCCACCCTGCCCCCGGGACAGGGGGTCCACGAGCAGTACTTC.

This clonotype was seen repeatedly, ten times or more. The chain joins TRBV29-1 to TRBJ1-1, with a weak D call TRBD1 (6 bases). Germline CDR1 reads SQVTM; CDR2 reads ANQGSEA. V was clipped by 7 bases and J by 0 bases, with 12 bases between them. CDR3 length: 13 amino acids. The CDR3 DNA follows: TGCAGCGCCGCACAGGGAATGAACACTGAAGCTTTCTTT. Encoded protein: CSAAQGMNTEAFF.

At least ten counts were recorded for this clonotype. The chain carries TRBV14 and TRBJ1-2; D is perhaps TRBD1 (6 bases). This CDR3 is 17 amino acids long. The V end was cut by 4 bases, the J end by 8 bases, with 26 bases between. From germline, CDR1 is SGHDN and CDR2 FVKESK. CDR3: CASSRGPSLLGIYGYTF. CDR3 DNA sequence: TGTGCCAGCAGCCGGGGGCCCAGTCTCCTGGGCATCTACGGCTACACCTTC.

The gene calls are TRBV12-3 or TRBV12-4 and TRBJ2-3; 7 bases fit TRBD2. CDR3 length: 16 residues. J lost 8 bases, V lost 3 bases, and 14 bases had no gene match. The CDR3 is CASSFGGEGRRATQYF. Here the CDR3 DNA reads TGTGCCAGCAGTTTTGGAGGGGAGGGGAGAAGGGCTACGCAGTATTTT.

This clonotype was seen repeatedly, ten times or more. V gene TRBV6-6 combines with J gene TRBJ1-2; D ambiguous. The CDR3 consists of 12 residues. With 2 bases removed from V and 5 bases from J, the gap between germline ends came to 6 bases. Germline assignment: CDR1 MNHNY and CDR2 SVGAGI (reference sequence). CDR3 sequence reads: CASSYGGYGYTF. DNA of the CDR3: TGTGCCAGCAGTTACGGAGGTTATGGCTACACCTTC.

This clonotype was observed a few times. The chain uses TRBV7-6 and TRBJ1-3; D remains ambiguous. The CDR3 sequence is 16 residues long. Germline V gives CDR1 SGHVS, CDR2 FNYEAQ. V was cut by 5 bases and J by 4 bases, with 18 bases left in between. For the CDR3, the DNA is TGTGCCAGCAGCCTTGCGGAAGGGAGGGTAGGAAACACCATATATTTT. Its translation: CASSLAEGRVGNTIYF.

This clonotype was recorded many times. The rearrangement joins TRBV18 to TRBJ2-5; D unclear. V dropped 3 bases and J dropped 5 bases, with 7 bases sitting between them. Germline CDR1 KGHSH, CDR2 LQKENI. The CDR3 sequence is 12 residues long. CDR3 nucleotides: TGTGCCAGCTCACCCCCCCGTGAGACCCAGTACTTC. This encodes CASSPPRETQYF.

V is TRBV3-1 and J is TRBJ2-3, with D hard to call. The germline V gene encodes CDR1 LGHDT and CDR2 YNNKEL (reference sequence). Trimming shortened V by 0 bases and J by 4 bases, and 8 bases separated the two germline ends. The CDR3 is 14 residues long. The CDR3 region has the DNA TGTGCCAGCAGCCAAGATTATTTGTCAGATACGCAGTATTTT. As protein: CASSQDYLSDTQYF.